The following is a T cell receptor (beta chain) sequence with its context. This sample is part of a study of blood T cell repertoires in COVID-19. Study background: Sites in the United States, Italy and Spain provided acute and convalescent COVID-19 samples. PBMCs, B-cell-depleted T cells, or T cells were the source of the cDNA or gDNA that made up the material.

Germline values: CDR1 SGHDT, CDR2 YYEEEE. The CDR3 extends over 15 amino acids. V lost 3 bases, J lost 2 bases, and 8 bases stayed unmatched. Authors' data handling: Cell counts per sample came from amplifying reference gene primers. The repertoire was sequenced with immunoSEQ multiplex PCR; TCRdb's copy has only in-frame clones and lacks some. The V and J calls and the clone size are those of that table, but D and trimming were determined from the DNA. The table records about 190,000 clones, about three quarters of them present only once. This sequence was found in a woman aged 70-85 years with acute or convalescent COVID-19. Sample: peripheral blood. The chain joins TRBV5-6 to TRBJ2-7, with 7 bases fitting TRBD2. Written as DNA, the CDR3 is TGTGCCAGCAGCTGGGGACCAGCGGGGACCTACGAGCAGTACTTC. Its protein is CASSWGPAGTYEQYF.